This TCR beta chain was recorded in a study of T cell clonality in common variable immunodeficiency. Whole-study findings and limits: In common variable immunodeficiency, TCR beta chains reportedly carried fewer deletions and N-nucleotide insertions.

Comment on this clone: Its specificity is unknown. Sequencing ends 3 residues short of the CDR3 end; the germline J gene provides the rest.

Sequencing input was equivalent genomic DNA from CVID and controls. Profiling relied on immunoSEQ multiplex PCR, and the TCRdb table lists in-frame clones only, not all of them. The sample presents about 19,000 clones, none singletons. J gave up 0 bases and V 3 bases, and 8 bases lay outside the gene matches. CDR3 length: 17 amino acids. The sequenced sample consisted of peripheral blood mononuclear cells. The genes are TRBV23-1 and TRBJ2-3; 8 bases fit TRBD1. TRBV23-1 is classed as an ORF, of uncertain function. The sequence was collected from a human donor with common variable immunodeficiency. CDR3 DNA (partial): TGCGCCAGCAGTCAGAGGGACAGGACAATTAGCACAGATACG. Translation: CASSQRDRTISTDT. The full CDR3 sequence reads CASSQRDRTISTDTQYF.